This T cell receptor beta chain was captured in a study of spatial heterogeneity in lung cancer. MiXCR was run by TCRdb on the 5' RACE reads, yielding one entry per CDR3 protein. Altogether around 27,000 distinct CDR3 sequences are present, roughly 6% being singletons, with the ten largest covering more than 20%. The sample holds many counts of this clonotype. The time point was: blood at routine non-recurrence follow-up after resection. Sequencing was performed on whole RNA extracted from tumor and nontumor lung tissue, or from frozen PBMC, and the material was left unsorted. Sequencing used PBMCs, obtained at follow-up. The sequence derives from a male donor with early-stage non-small cell lung cancer.

CDR3 region: CAISESGVLAKNIQYF. The CDR3 DNA is TGTGCCATCAGTGAGTCTGGGGTACTAGCCAAAAACATTCAGTACTTC. The rearrangement links TRBV10-3 to TRBJ2-4, with D unresolved. The CDR3 length is 16 residues. V lost 0 bases and J 0 bases, leaving 9 bases between the germline ends. CDR1 ENHRY and CDR2 SYGVKD come from the germline V gene.